The 16 T cell receptor beta chains in this list originate from one sample, sequenced in a study of metastatic and nonmetastatic thyroid tumors. TCRdb reprocessed the PCR reads using MiXCR. The sample lists over 20,000 clones, about a sixth occurring once. Prior to thyroid surgery, none of the patients had received any treatment. Sequencing used tumor tissue. The receptors here all came from a female donor with papillary thyroid cancer or a benign thyroid nodule (not recorded which). Some clones in this sample may be carry-over from other donors' samples.

This clone was counted at least ten times. The V call is TRBV7-8, the J call TRBJ2-2; D may be TRBD1 (6 bases). Germline CDR1 is SGHVS and CDR2 is FQNEAQ. V was cut by 5 bases and J by 4 bases, with 20 bases left in between. This CDR3 contains 17 residues. The CDR3 nucleotides are TGTGCCAGCAGCACACAGGGTAATCCGACCTTCACCGGGGAGCTGTTTTTT. Its translation is CASSTQGNPTFTGELFF.

Ten or more counts support this clone. The same CDR3 also results from other DNA sequences found in this sample. This chain links TRBV3-1 with TRBJ2-2; 7 bases map to TRBD2. This CDR3 has 15 amino acids. J gave up 2 bases and V 4 bases, and 4 bases lay outside the gene matches. Germline V CDR1 and CDR2: LGHDT, YNNKEL (reference sequence). The CDR3 is CASSPWGGNTGELFF. The CDR3 DNA reads as TGTGCCAGCAGCCCATGGGGGGGTAACACCGGGGAGCTGTTTTTT.

As regards this clone: Being one base from a much bigger clone, this may be a read error. The identical CDR3 is also encoded by other nucleotide sequences in the sample. The V and J genes are TRBV6-8 and TRBJ2-3; tentatively, D is TRBD1 or TRBD2 (5 bases each). The CDR3 is 14 residues long. V was cut by 6 bases and J by 6 bases, with 16 bases left in between. Germline CDR1 is MNHGY and CDR2 is SAAAGT. The CDR3: CASSRDRLADTQYF. CDR3 sequence (DNA): TGTGCCAGCAGCCGGGACCGCCTCGCGGATACGCAGTATTTT.

The table lists this clone with many counts. The genes are TRBV5-6 and TRBJ2-3; TRBD1 might be the D (6 bases). CDR3 length: 13 amino acids. Per germline, CDR1 SGHDT and CDR2 YYEEEE. Trimming removed 2 bases at V and 5 bases at J, with 9 bases between. The CDR3 loop is CASSFPTGDTQYF. DNA for the CDR3: TGTGCCAGCAGCTTTCCGACAGGAGATACGCAGTATTTT.

This clone has ten or more counts. This chain connects TRBV19 to TRBJ1-5, with D possibly matching TRBD1 (6 bases). This CDR3 has 13 residues. CDR1 and CDR2 from the germline V gene are LNHDA and SQIVND (reference sequence). Trimming took off 7 bases at V and 6 bases at J, with 13 bases between the two ends. CDR3 sequence: CASTATGTQPQHF. The CDR3 DNA is TGTGCCAGTACCGCAACAGGGACTCAGCCCCAGCATTTT.

Only a few counts were recorded for this clone. The J gene is TRBJ2-2, the V gene TRBV27, with a weak D call TRBD1 (6 bases). The germline gives CDR1 MNHEY, CDR2 SMNVEV (reference sequence). V was trimmed by 4 bases and J by 5 bases, leaving 17 bases between them. This CDR3 is 16 amino acids long. As DNA, the CDR3 is TGTGCCAGCAGTTCCATCCCGTGGCAGGGGACCGGGGAGCTGTTTTTT. This gives the protein CASSSIPWQGTGELFF.

The rearrangement uses TRBV7-3 and TRBJ2-3; TRBD1 is a possible D gene (6 bases). Germline CDR1 and CDR2: SGHTA and FQGTGA. This CDR3 spans 15 amino acids. The V and J ends lost 7 bases and 4 bases respectively, with 18 bases between them. The CDR3 DNA sequence: TGTGCCAGCATCAGGGGCGAGATCCCTGCAGATACGCAGTATTTT. Translated: CASIRGEIPADTQYF.

This clone was seen at least ten times. The chain couples TRBV7-9 to TRBJ1-5, with D possibly TRBD1 on 5 matching bases. Germline CDR1 SEHNR, CDR2 FQNEAQ (reference sequence). The CDR3 has 14 amino acids. Trimming removed 4 bases from V and 7 bases from J, with 14 bases in between. In nucleotides, the CDR3 is TGTGCCAGCAGCTCGACAGAAAACTCCCAGCCCCAGCATTTT. It yields the protein CASSSTENSQPQHF.

This clone has a count of ten or more. This chain uses TRBV7-2 with TRBJ2-3; 8 bases align to TRBD2. Germline trimming cut 5 bases from V and 0 bases from J; bases unmatched to any gene: 7. The length of the CDR3 is 16 residues. Germline V gives CDR1 SGHTA, CDR2 FQGNSA. This chain's CDR3 is CASSESGGPSTDTQYF. The CDR3 DNA reads as TGTGCCAGCAGCGAGAGCGGGGGTCCTAGCACAGATACGCAGTATTTT.

On this clone itself: Without the conserved terminal phenylalanine or tryptophan, this CDR3 likely stems from a read error. No DNA is shown, since the ends of the CDR3 on it are uncertain; the CDR3 is the one TCRdb lists. The chain has TRBV20-1 and TRBJ2-6; TRBD2 is taken as the D call from the table, unchecked against the DNA. Germline CDR1 DFQATT, CDR2 SNEGSKA (reference sequence). The CDR3 has 10 amino acids, counting both end residues. The CDR3 sequence: CSAILIAGEI.

This clone was recorded many times. The chain employs TRBV10-3 and TRBJ1-2, with unresolved D. Between the trimmed V and J ends, which lost 8 bases and 6 bases, there was a span of 10 bases. This CDR3 has 11 amino acids. Germline lookup yields CDR1 ENHRY and CDR2 SYGVKD. As DNA, the CDR3 is TGTGCCATCGAATGGGGTGATGGCTACACCTTC. Amino acids: CAIEWGDGYTF.

Concerning this clone itself: The junction and the germline gene differ at one end; a read error may be behind it. The V gene is TRBV19, the J gene TRBJ2-7; maybe TRBD2 (5 bases). The CDR3 length is 13 residues. Germline-derived CDR1 and CDR2 are LNHDA and SQIVND (reference sequence). Here the CDR3 reads CSSREGITTEQYF. The CDR3 bases are TGTTCCAGTCGAGAGGGCATTACCACCGAGCAGTACTTC.

This clone qualifies as medium-sized. The chain carries TRBV19 and TRBJ2-7; TRBD1 is a possible D gene (6 bases). The germline CDR1 and CDR2 sequences are LNHDA and SQIVND (reference sequence). The CDR3 covers 14 residues. Trimming left V 1 base short and J 5 bases short, with 12 bases between. The CDR3 coding sequence is TGTGCCAGTAGTATAGGGGGACACGGCGACGAGCAGTACTTC. This encodes CASSIGGHGDEQYF. Complete variable domain (other parts from reference TRBV19 and TRBJ2-7): DGGITQSPKYLFRKEGQNVTLSCEQNLNHDAMYWYRQDPGQGLRLIYYSQIVNDFQKGDIAEGYSVSREKKESFPLTVTSAQKNPTAFYLCASSIGGHGDEQYFGPGTRLTVT.

This clone was counted ten times or more. This chain joins TRBV19 and TRBJ1-4; 8 nucleotides line up with TRBD1. The germline V gene has CDR1 LNHDA and CDR2 SQIVND (reference sequence). The CDR3 loop spans 16 amino acids. Trimming at V came to 7 bases and at J to 0 bases, leaving 7 bases not matched to a gene. The CDR3: CASTARTGTTNEKLFF. CDR3 bases: TGTGCCAGTACCGCAAGGACAGGGACAACTAATGAAAAACTGTTTTTT.

This clone has at least ten counts. The V call is TRBV9, the J call TRBJ2-1; 11 positions match TRBD2. The CDR3 is 16 amino acids. V lost 5 bases to trimming and J lost 4 bases; unmatched junction nucleotides: 8. Per the germline V gene, CDR1 is SGDLS and CDR2 is YYNGEE. Here the CDR3 DNA reads TGTGCCAGCAGTAGATTAGCGGGAGGGCCTTACAATGAGCAGTTCTTC. Residues: CASSRLAGGPYNEQFF.

This clone was observed many times. The chain couples TRBV20-1 to TRBJ1-6; 8 nucleotides match TRBD1. The CDR3 length is 14 residues. V lost 6 bases to trimming and J lost 7 bases; unmatched junction nucleotides: 8. The germline V gene has CDR1 DFQATT and CDR2 SNEGSKA (reference sequence). The chain's CDR3 is CSAPMGQANSPLHF. The CDR3 DNA follows: TGCAGTGCCCCAATGGGACAGGCAAATTCACCCCTCCACTTT.